This note documents a single T cell receptor (beta chain) sequence. Its antigen remains unidentified. This entry is derived from a study of lymphopenia after photon versus proton radiotherapy. Study conclusions and caveats: Better survival with proton therapy was suggested as possible, not demonstrated.

Assay used: immunoSEQ multiplex PCR; TCRdb lists only in-frame clones, some missing. The profile shows 160,000 or so clones, approximately 86% of them singletons. Germline CDR1 and CDR2: MNHEY and SVGAGI. CDR3 length: 13 residues. Trimming shortened V by 2 bases and J by 7 bases, and 11 bases separated the two germline ends. The clonotype was recovered from a man aged 45-60 years with gastric cancer. This chain joins TRBV6-5 and TRBJ2-5; no firm D call. Sequenced here: peripheral blood, sampled from a patient treated with photon-based radiotherapy. This CDR3 is CASSYMGFATQYF. CDR3 bases: TGTGCCAGCAGTTACATGGGGTTTGCGACCCAGTACTTC.